This entry lists 22 T cell receptor beta chains sequenced from one sample in a study of blood T cells in healthy people across ages. Then a second PCR, running about 6 to 11 cycles, was carried out with a sample-barcoded 5' primer and a J-beta primer mix. Using its own MiXCR run on the 5' RACE reads, TCRdb lists one record per CDR3 protein. The sample carries about 1 million distinct CDR3 sequences, 35% to 55% recorded once. The sequenced material came from blood. The receptors shown here come from a woman aged 55-75 years in good health.

The rearrangement links TRBV30 to TRBJ2-7; possible D gene TRBD2, 5 bases. The end of the DNA is better explained by TRBJ2-4, so the J call may be wrong. Germline V gives CDR1 GTSNPN, CDR2 SVGIG (reference sequence). The CDR3 loop spans 14 amino acids. The DNA for the CDR3 is TGTGCCTGGAGTGTAACTAGTCTCGAAAACATTCAGTACTTC. The encoded protein is CAWSVTSLENIQYF.

V is TRBV5-1 and J is TRBJ2-1, with unresolved D. Trimming stripped 4 bases from V and 0 bases from J, with 14 bases between. The length of the CDR3 is 16 residues. Germline assignment: CDR1 SGHRS and CDR2 YFSETQ. The CDR3 is CASSLVGANSYNEQFF. CDR3 nucleotides: TGCGCCAGCAGCCTGGTCGGAGCCAACTCCTACAATGAGCAGTTCTTC.

The chain combines TRBV29-1 with TRBJ1-1; D call uncertain. Trimming pared 6 bases from V and 3 bases from J, leaving 8 bases between. The CDR3 totals 11 residues. Germline V gene sequence: CDR1 SQVTM, CDR2 ANQGSEA. The CDR3 nucleotides are TGCAGCGTGACGCAGTACACTGAAGCTTTCTTT. This sequence encodes CSVTQYTEAFF.

This clonotype was seen only a few times. V usage is TRBV11-2 and J usage is TRBJ2-1; tentatively, D is TRBD2 (5 bases). Deletions cut 7 bases from V and 8 bases from J, with 15 bases between. Germline V gives CDR1 SGHAT, CDR2 FQNNGV. The CDR3 is 13 amino acids. The CDR3 reads CASTEDSADEQFF. The CDR3 DNA sequence: TGTGCCAGCACCGAGGACTCCGCGGATGAGCAGTTCTTC.

This clonotype was seen just once. This sequence joins TRBV7-9 and TRBJ2-4; 7 positions match TRBD1. The J call is uncertain, as TRBJ2-7 better fits the DNA end. The CDR3 loop spans 14 amino acids. The germline gives CDR1 SEHNR, CDR2 FQNEAQ (reference sequence). The CDR3 sequence is CASSLTGVLYEQYF. DNA of the CDR3: TGTGCCAGCAGCTTAACAGGGGTACTTTACGAGCAGTACTTC.

This clonotype was seen once. The chain is built from TRBV18 and TRBJ1-2, with 10 nucleotides matching TRBD1. The trim removed 2 bases at V and 7 bases at J, leaving 10 bases unmatched. CDR1 and CDR2 from the germline V gene are KGHSH and LQKENI. The CDR3 extends over 16 amino acids. The CDR3 DNA reads TGTGCCAGCTCACCAAGAGGACAGGGGGAAGGTAGTGGCTACACCTTC. This translates into CASSPRGQGEGSGYTF.

V is TRBV20-1 and J is TRBJ2-5, with 9 positions matching TRBD2. Trimming took 0 bases from V and 11 from J; bases not matched to a gene: 13. There are 15 residues in the CDR3. Germline V CDR1 and CDR2: DFQATT, SNEGSKA (reference sequence). The CDR3 DNA reads as TGCAGTGCTAGAGATTCGGAACTAGCGGGCGGAGAGCAGTACTTC. It translates to CSARDSELAGGEQYF.

V gene TRBV7-8 combines with J gene TRBJ2-5, with D perhaps matching TRBD1 (5 bases). Germline CDR1 SGHVS, CDR2 FQNEAQ. V gave up 7 bases and J gave up 2 bases, with 11 bases separating them. The CDR3 is made up of 13 amino acids. The CDR3 here is CASTQDTQETQYF. The CDR3, as DNA: TGTGCCAGCACGCAGGACACTCAAGAGACCCAGTACTTC.

V usage is TRBV14 and J usage is TRBJ2-7, with 8 positions matching TRBD1. The length of the CDR3 is 17 residues. The germline V gene has CDR1 SGHDN and CDR2 FVKESK. Trimming took 0 bases from V and 7 from J; bases not matched to a gene: 14. The CDR3 loop reads CASSQDFAGGFLNEQYF. The CDR3 DNA reads as TGTGCCAGCAGCCAAGATTTTGCAGGGGGCTTCCTCAATGAGCAGTACTTC.

The rearrangement uses TRBV6-1 and TRBJ2-7; 7 bases match TRBD1. Per germline, CDR1 MNHNS and CDR2 SASEGT. V lost 8 bases to trimming and J lost 5 bases; unmatched junction nucleotides: 6. This CDR3 spans 12 amino acids. The CDR3, as DNA: TGTGCCAGCTTCTACAGGGGTAACGAGCAGTACTTC. Its translation is CASFYRGNEQYF.

In its sample, this clonotype was seen a few times. This sequence joins TRBV29-1 and TRBJ2-1; 8 bases are shared with TRBD2. V gave up 4 bases and J gave up 7 bases; unmatched junction bases: 6. The CDR3 covers 13 residues. Looked up from germline, CDR1 is SQVTM and CDR2 is ANQGSEA. CDR3 residues: CSVAGTSLNEQFF. The CDR3 DNA reads TGCAGCGTTGCTGGGACTAGTTTAAATGAGCAGTTCTTC.

There are a few counts of this clonotype. This chain links TRBV20-1 with TRBJ2-3; 9 bases are shared with TRBD2. Germline CDR1 and CDR2: DFQATT and SNEGSKA (reference sequence). Unmatched junction bases numbered 13, after V lost 7 bases and J lost 5 bases. This CDR3 has 15 amino acids. CDR3 residues: CSVRLGGRAVDTQYF. CDR3 bases: TGCAGTGTACGATTAGGCGGGAGGGCTGTAGATACGCAGTATTTT.

This clonotype turned up a few times. The gene calls are TRBV3-1 and TRBJ2-3; D gene ambiguous. This CDR3 has 14 amino acids. With 2 bases removed from V and 4 bases from J, the gap between germline ends came to 10 bases. CDR1 LGHDT and CDR2 YNNKEL come from the germline V gene (reference sequence). CDR3 residues: CASSQSSRPDTQYF. In DNA, the CDR3 is TGTGCCAGCAGCCAAAGCAGTAGGCCAGATACGCAGTATTTT.

This clonotype was seen a handful of times. This chain uses TRBV20-1 with TRBJ2-7, with D possibly being TRBD1 (5 bases). The CDR3 totals 13 residues. With 4 bases removed from V and 2 bases from J, the gap between germline ends came to 12 bases. CDR1 is DFQATT and CDR2 is SNEGSKA in the germline V gene (reference sequence). In nucleotides, the CDR3 is TGCAGTGCTAACAGGCCAACGGCCTACGAGCAGTACTTC. Its protein product is CSANRPTAYEQYF.

This clonotype was detected a few times. The V and J genes are TRBV12-3 or TRBV12-4 and TRBJ1-6, with D perhaps matching TRBD1 (6 bases). The CDR3 spans 16 residues. V lost 1 base, J lost 5 bases, and 12 bases lay in between. The CDR3 here is CASSLVGGRNNSPLHF. CDR3 in DNA: TGTGCCAGCAGTTTAGTGGGGGGCCGAAATAATTCACCCCTCCACTTT.

Worth noting for this clonotype: One end of the junction is discordant with germline, which a read error may explain. The chain joins TRBV10-3 to TRBJ1-2, with 8 positions matching TRBD1. There are 14 residues in the CDR3. The germline CDR1 and CDR2 sequences are ENHRY and SYGVKD. The CDR3 region is CVISEAGQGDGYTF. The CDR3 DNA reads TGTGTCATCAGTGAGGCCGGACAGGGAGATGGCTACACCTTC.

The chain recombines TRBV3-1 with TRBJ1-2; no definite D call. Germline V gives CDR1 LGHDT, CDR2 YNNKEL (reference sequence). The CDR3 sequence is 13 residues long. The V gene lost 1 base and the J gene lost 5 bases, with 8 bases spanning the gap. The CDR3 DNA reads as TGTGCCAGCAGCCAAGTATCTCGTTATGGCTACACCTTC. Its protein product is CASSQVSRYGYTF.

The chain has TRBV14 and TRBJ1-1; no clear D gene. Per germline, CDR1 SGHDN and CDR2 FVKESK. The V gene lost 3 bases and the J gene lost 4 bases, with 6 bases spanning the gap. The CDR3 totals 12 residues. The CDR3 DNA is TGTGCCAGCAGCCAGTATCCCACTGAAGCTTTCTTT. As protein: CASSQYPTEAFF.

V is TRBV11-2 and J is TRBJ2-7; 11 positions agree with TRBD2. Looked up from germline, CDR1 is SGHAT and CDR2 is FQNNGV. Trimming cost V 1 base and J 2 bases; bases outside gene matches: 4. The CDR3 runs to 16 residues. CDR3 amino acids: CASSLVSGRGPYEQYF. CDR3 bases: TGTGCCAGCAGCTTAGTTAGCGGGAGGGGACCCTACGAGCAGTACTTC.

This clonotype was seen once. The V call is TRBV2, the J call TRBJ2-2; 7 positions agree with TRBD1. The germline V gene has CDR1 SNHLY and CDR2 FYNNEI. This CDR3 region has 15 residues. V shed 3 bases and J 0 bases; nucleotides not matched to a gene: 1. The DNA of the CDR3 is TGTGCCAGCAGTGACGGGACAGCGAACACCGGGGAGCTGTTTTTT. Translating it yields CASSDGTANTGELFF.

The rearrangement links TRBV6-5 to TRBJ1-6; D remains ambiguous. The V end lost 6 bases, the J end lost 7 bases, and 16 bases lay between the germline ends. The CDR3 length is 15 residues. Germline loops: CDR1 MNHEY, CDR2 SVGAGI. The CDR3 DNA reads as TGTGCCAGCAGCCCCGTCCTTGGAGAAAATTCACCCCTCCACTTT. Translated: CASSPVLGENSPLHF.

This clonotype occurred once. A junction boundary mismatches the germline segment, possibly from a read error. CDR3 sequence: CASSWGPSGSRETRYF. The CDR3 region has the DNA TGCGCCAGCAGCTGGGGGCCTAGCGGGAGTCGGGAGACCCGGTACTTC. The chain recombines TRBV5-1 with TRBJ2-5, with TRBD2 identical over 10 bases. There are 16 residues in the CDR3. The germline CDR1 and CDR2 sequences are SGHRS and YFSETQ.